The 4 T cell receptor beta chains in this list originate from one sample, sequenced in a study of human T cells and chemical hapten exposure. Regarding time point: pre-sensitization, week 0. The sample's treatment: therapeutic diphenylcyclopropenone sensitization with weekly scalp DPC. MiXCR, run by TCRdb on the RACE reads, gives a single entry per CDR3 protein. The table records 190,000 or so distinct CDR3 sequences, approximately 29% of them present only once. This specimen was whole blood, taken in connection with sensitization to the hapten diphenylcyclopropenone (DPC). The receptors stem from a woman in her twenties or thirties with alopecia areata. Some clones in this sample may be carry-over from other donors' samples.

CDR3 sequence reads: CASSLPMIQAKEQFF. CDR3 coding DNA: TGTGCCAGCAGCTTGCCCATGATCCAGGCAAAGGAGCAGTTCTTC. The V and J genes are TRBV7-2 and TRBJ2-1; no clear D gene. From germline, CDR1 is SGHTA and CDR2 FQGNSA. The CDR3 spans 15 residues. The germline V and J ends were trimmed by 3 bases and 10 bases, with 19 bases remaining between them.

V is TRBV29-1 and J is TRBJ1-1; D unresolved. V dropped 3 bases and J dropped 6 bases, with 17 bases sitting between them. The CDR3 covers 14 residues. The germline CDR1 and CDR2 sequences are SQVTM and ANQGSEA. CDR3 amino acids: CSVDPTGHSAEAFF. CDR3 sequence (DNA): TGCAGCGTTGATCCGACCGGCCATTCCGCTGAAGCTTTCTTT.

The V call is TRBV18, the J call TRBJ1-2; D might be TRBD1 (5 bases). Trimming took off 2 bases at V and 4 bases at J, with 11 bases between the two ends. Germline CDR1 is KGHSH and CDR2 is LQKENI. The CDR3 length is 14 residues. CDR3 in amino acids: CASSPAEGFYGYTF. CDR3 nucleotides: TGTGCCAGCTCACCAGCGGAGGGGTTCTATGGCTACACCTTC.

In DNA form, the CDR3 reads TGTGCCAGCAGTTTTATGGGTTACGAGCAGTACTTC. This codes for CASSFMGYEQYF. This rearrangement joins TRBV28 to TRBJ2-7, with D hard to call. Germline values: CDR1 MDHEN, CDR2 SYDVKM. V was trimmed by 3 bases and J by 4 bases, leaving 7 bases between them. The CDR3 runs to 12 residues.